This T cell receptor beta chain was identified during a study of CD8+CD57+ T cells in acquired aplastic anemia. The wider study: On average, healthy donors gave about 10.8 million reads for CD4+ cells.

Broader study findings: Patients had twenty-nine CD8+ CDR3 sequences in common with controls (the shared set).

Concerning this clonotype itself: The antigen remains unidentified.

V was clipped by 5 bases and J by 6 bases, with 10 bases between them. The CDR3 runs 14 residues. Germline CDR1 KGHDR, CDR2 SFDVKD. TCR beta VDJ and CDR3 profiling used genomic DNA as template. TCRdb called the reads again in MiXCR, with one record for every CDR3 protein. This table holds approximately 50,000 distinct CDR3 sequences, about three quarters found once. The sample was sorted CD4+, CD8+, or CD8+CD57+ T cells (not recorded which) from PBMCs. V and J are TRBV24-1 and TRBJ1-6; a possible D gene is TRBD1 (6 bases). The clonotype comes from a human donor in good health, serving as a control. The CDR3 region has the DNA TGTGCCACCAGTGCGGCAGGGGTTAATTCACCCCTCCACTTT. Translation: CATSAAGVNSPLHF.